Presented here are 16 T cell receptor beta chains from one specimen sequenced in a study of blood T cell repertoires in COVID-19. This table comes from immunoSEQ multiplex PCR, and its TCRdb copy is limited to in-frame clones, with some not included. The sample has roughly 250,000 clones, roughly three quarters seen once. Sequenced: peripheral blood. The receptor source for this set is a woman aged 40 to 49 with active or convalescent COVID-19.

The rearrangement uses TRBV7-3 and TRBJ2-1; 12 bases are shared with TRBD2. The V gene's germline CDR1 is SGHTA and CDR2 FQGTGA. Trimming took 5 bases from V and 8 from J; bases not matched to a gene: 7. This CDR3 region has 15 residues. CDR3 loop: CASSPWTSGVDEQFF. As DNA, the CDR3 is TGTGCCAGCAGCCCCTGGACTAGCGGGGTTGATGAGCAGTTCTTC.

The CDR3, as DNA: TGTGCCAGCAGTTACTCCACAGGGAACTCTCAGCCCCAGCATTTT. Translated: CASSYSTGNSQPQHF. This chain links TRBV6-2 or TRBV6-3 with TRBJ1-5; D may be TRBD1 (6 bases). V gave up 0 bases and J gave up 6 bases, with 12 bases separating them. CDR3 size: 15 residues. CDR1 is MNHEY and CDR2 is SVGEGT in the germline V gene.

The chain uses TRBV15 and TRBJ1-2; 8 bases line up with TRBD1. The V segment lost 0 bases and the J segment 6 bases; nucleotides outside the gene matches: 3. The CDR3 is 14 amino acids. Germline CDR1 is LNHNV and CDR2 is YYDKDF (reference sequence). CDR3 nucleotide sequence: TGTGCCACCAGCAGAGATCAGGGGGCGGATGGCTACACCTTC. It translates to CATSRDQGADGYTF.

The chain employs TRBV11-1 and TRBJ2-7; 9 bases fit TRBD1. This CDR3 has 14 amino acids. Germline values: CDR1 SGHAT, CDR2 FQDESV (reference sequence). V was pared by 1 base and J by 4 bases, with 2 bases of the junction left unmatched. CDR3 DNA sequence: TGTGCCAGCAGCTTAGGGACAGGGGAATACGAGCAGTACGTC. Encoded protein: CASSLGTGEYEQYV.

The rearrangement joins TRBV27 to TRBJ1-5; D gene unclear. The V and J ends lost 3 bases and 0 bases respectively, with 3 bases between them. Germline V gives CDR1 MNHEY, CDR2 SMNVEV (reference sequence). This CDR3 is built from 13 residues. The CDR3, as DNA: TGTGCCAGCAGTTTCTCTAGCAATCAGCCCCAGCATTTT. It specifies CASSFSSNQPQHF.

This clone was observed at least ten times. The chain recombines TRBV10-2 with TRBJ2-3; 9 nucleotides agree with TRBD1. The CDR3 runs to 13 residues. The germline CDR1 and CDR2 sequences are WSHSY and SAAADI. V shed 5 bases, J shed 4 bases, and the junction held 1 base outside the gene matches. The CDR3 here is CASSTGGADTQYF. DNA of the CDR3: TGCGCCAGCAGTACAGGGGGCGCAGATACGCAGTATTTT.

This sequence joins TRBV6-5 and TRBJ2-7; weak D call: TRBD1 (6 bases). The CDR3 consists of 14 residues. Trimming stripped 6 bases from V and 4 bases from J, with 16 bases between. Per the germline V gene, CDR1 is MNHEY and CDR2 is SVGAGI. The CDR3 loop is CASSRPSGVYEQYV. The CDR3 bases are TGTGCCAGCAGCCGCCCGTCAGGGGTATACGAGCAGTACGTC.

J is TRBJ1-6 and V is TRBV2; unclear D gene. The germline CDR1 and CDR2 sequences are SNHLY and FYNNEI. This CDR3 contains 16 residues. V lost 0 bases and J 7 bases, leaving 13 bases between the germline ends. CDR3 DNA: TGTGCCAGCAGTGAAGCGCAAGCGGGATTAAATTCACCCCTCCACTTT. It is translated as CASSEAQAGLNSPLHF. The full variable domain, rest sourced from reference TRBV2 and TRBJ1-6, is EPEVTQTPSHQVTQMGQEVILRCVPISNHLYFYWYRQILGQKVEFLVSFYNNEISEKSEIFDDQFSVERPDGSNFTLKIRSTKLEDSAMYFCASSEAQAGLNSPLHFGNGTRLTVT.

There are a few counts of this clone. CDR3 residues: CASSLYPYSVFEAASGNTIYF. In nucleotides, the CDR3 is TGTGCCAGCAGTTTATACCCCTACTCGGTATTCGAGGCAGCCTCTGGAAACACCATATATTTT. This chain links TRBV28 with TRBJ1-3; no reliable D call. Germline CDR1 is MDHEN and CDR2 is SYDVKM. With 1 base removed from V and 0 bases from J, the gap between germline ends came to 25 bases. This CDR3 comprises 21 residues.

The chain uses TRBV10-3 and TRBJ1-6; D unresolved. V gave up 10 bases and J gave up 7 bases, with 17 bases separating them. The CDR3 has 14 amino acids. Per germline, CDR1 ENHRY and CDR2 SYGVKD. Here the CDR3 reads CATKDSTGNSPLHF. As DNA, the CDR3 is TGTGCCACTAAGGATTCGACTGGCAATTCACCCCTCCACTTT.

V usage is TRBV7-7 and J usage is TRBJ2-3, with 10 positions matching TRBD2. Per the germline V gene, CDR1 is SSHAT and CDR2 is FNYEAQ (reference sequence). CDR3 size: 16 residues. The V and J ends lost 3 bases and 5 bases, in that order; junction bases with no gene match: 8. The CDR3 is CASSLLAGAPGDTQYF. In DNA, the CDR3 is TGTGCCAGCAGCTTGCTAGCGGGGGCCCCGGGAGATACGCAGTATTTT.

The rearrangement uses TRBV6-5 and TRBJ1-1; D not resolved. V lost 2 bases to trimming and J lost 0 bases, with 7 bases between them. Germline CDR1 reads MNHEY; CDR2 reads SVGAGI. This CDR3 region has 14 residues. For the CDR3, the DNA is TGTGCCAGCAGTTACGAGTCAATGAACACTGAAGCTTTCTTT. Translating it yields CASSYESMNTEAFF.

This clone showed up just a few times. The CDR3 loop is CASSLGLAGTYEQYF. CDR3 coding DNA: TGTGCCAGCAGCCTGGGACTAGCGGGAACCTACGAGCAGTACTTC. The genes are TRBV7-9 and TRBJ2-7, with TRBD2 identical over 13 bases. CDR3 length: 15 amino acids. Germline CDR1 SEHNR, CDR2 FQNEAQ (reference sequence). Trimming removed 5 bases from V and 2 bases from J; junction bases left unmatched: 3.

This clone has only a few counts. This chain connects TRBV28 to TRBJ1-1, with 7 bases identical to TRBD1. CDR1 and CDR2 from the germline V gene are MDHEN and SYDVKM. The CDR3 runs 14 residues. V was pared by 6 bases and J by 0 bases, with 4 bases of the junction left unmatched. The CDR3 coding sequence is TGTGCCAGCAGGGTGACAGGGATGAACACTGAAGCTTTCTTT. Its protein product is CASRVTGMNTEAFF.

The count of this clone is one. The chain is built from TRBV5-1 and TRBJ2-3, with 10 bases aligning to TRBD1. The CDR3 contains 15 residues. Germline CDR1 and CDR2: SGHRS and YFSETQ. The J segment lost 1 base and the V segment lost 2 bases, leaving 1 base of the junction unmatched. The CDR3 nucleotides read TGCGCCAGCAGCTTCGGACAGGGGGGCACAGATACGCAGTATTTT. Protein: CASSFGQGGTDTQYF.

Notes on this clone: Other DNA sequences in this specimen translate into the identical CDR3. V and J are TRBV28 and TRBJ1-4; 9 nucleotides align to TRBD1. V was pared by 5 bases and J by 5 bases, with 3 bases of the junction left unmatched. Per germline, CDR1 MDHEN and CDR2 SYDVKM. This CDR3 is built from 14 residues. In nucleotides, the CDR3 is TGTGCCAGCAGTCAAACAGGGGGCAATGAAAAACTGTTTTTT. Translated: CASSQTGGNEKLFF.